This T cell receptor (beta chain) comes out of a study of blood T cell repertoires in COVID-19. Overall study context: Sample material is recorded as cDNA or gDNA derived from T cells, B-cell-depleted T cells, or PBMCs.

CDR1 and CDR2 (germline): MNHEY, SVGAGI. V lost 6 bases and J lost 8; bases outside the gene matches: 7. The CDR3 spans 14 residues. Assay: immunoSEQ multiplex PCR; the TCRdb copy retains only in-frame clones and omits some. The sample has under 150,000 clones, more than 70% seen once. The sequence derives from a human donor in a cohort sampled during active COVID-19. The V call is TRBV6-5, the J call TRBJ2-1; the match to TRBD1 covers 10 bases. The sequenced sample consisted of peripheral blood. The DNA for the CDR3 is TGTGCCAGCAGCCGGGACAGGGGTGGGGATGAGCAGTTCTTC. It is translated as CASSRDRGGDEQFF.